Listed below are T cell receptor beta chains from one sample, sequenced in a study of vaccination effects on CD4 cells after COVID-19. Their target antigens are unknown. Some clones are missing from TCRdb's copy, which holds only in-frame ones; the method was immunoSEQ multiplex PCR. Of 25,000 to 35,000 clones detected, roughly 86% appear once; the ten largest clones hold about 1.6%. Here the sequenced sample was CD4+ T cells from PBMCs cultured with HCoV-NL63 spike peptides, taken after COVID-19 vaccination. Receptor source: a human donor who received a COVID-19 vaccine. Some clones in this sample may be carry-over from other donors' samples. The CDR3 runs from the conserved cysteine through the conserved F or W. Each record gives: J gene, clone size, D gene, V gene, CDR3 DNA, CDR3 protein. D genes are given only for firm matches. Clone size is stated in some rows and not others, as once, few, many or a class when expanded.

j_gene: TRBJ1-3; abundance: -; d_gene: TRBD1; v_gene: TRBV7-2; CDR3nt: TGTGCCAGCAGCGACAGGGGACTTGGAAACACCATATATTTT; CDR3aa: CASSDRGLGNTIYF
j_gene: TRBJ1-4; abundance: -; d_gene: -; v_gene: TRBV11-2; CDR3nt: TGTGCCAGCAGCTTAGGGGGGGGGCAGGAAAAACTGTTTTTT; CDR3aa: CASSLGGGQEKLFF
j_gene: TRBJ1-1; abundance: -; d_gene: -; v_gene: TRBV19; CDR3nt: TGTGCCACCCTTCCCGGGAGGGAAAGAAACACTGAAGCTTTCTTT; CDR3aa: CATLPGRERNTEAFF
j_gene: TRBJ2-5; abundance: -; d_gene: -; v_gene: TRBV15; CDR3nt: TGTGCCACCAGCAGAGACAGGACCAGGCGGGGAGAGACCCAGTACTTC; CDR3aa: CATSRDRTRRGETQYF
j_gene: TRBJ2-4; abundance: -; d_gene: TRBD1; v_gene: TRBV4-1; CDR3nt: TGCGCCAGCAGCCAAGGACAGGGGGCAGCCAAAAACATTCAGTACTTC; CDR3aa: CASSQGQGAAKNIQYF
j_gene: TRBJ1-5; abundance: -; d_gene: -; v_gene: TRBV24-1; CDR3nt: TGTGCCACCAGTGAGATGGGTAGCAATCAGCCCCAGCATTTT; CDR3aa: CATSEMGSNQPQHF
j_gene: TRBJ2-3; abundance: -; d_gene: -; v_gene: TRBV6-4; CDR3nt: TGTGCCAGCAGTGTCTCAGGGACGACAGATACGCAGTATTTT; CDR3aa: CASSVSGTTDTQYF
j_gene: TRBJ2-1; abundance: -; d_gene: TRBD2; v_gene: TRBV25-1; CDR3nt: TGTGCCAGCAGCTTCGCGGGGGGGCTCACTGAGCAGTTCTTC; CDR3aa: CASSFAGGLTEQFF
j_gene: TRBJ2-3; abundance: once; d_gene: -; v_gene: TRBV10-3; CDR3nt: TGTGCCATCAGTCCAGGGGAGGCAGGGTATAAGGAAGATACGCAGTATTTT; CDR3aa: CAISPGEAGYKEDTQYF
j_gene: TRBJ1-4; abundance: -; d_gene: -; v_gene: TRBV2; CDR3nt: TGTGCCAGCGTAAGACACAAGGAGAATGAAAAACTGTTTTTT; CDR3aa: CASVRHKENEKLFF
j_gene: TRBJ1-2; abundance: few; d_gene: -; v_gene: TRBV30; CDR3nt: TGTGCCTGGACCCGGGAGTTCTCTAACTATGGCTACACCTTC; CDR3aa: CAWTREFSNYGYTF
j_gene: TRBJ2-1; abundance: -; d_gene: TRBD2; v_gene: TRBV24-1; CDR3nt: TGTGCCACCAGTGATTCGCGGGCCGGGGGGGCGGAGCAGTTCTTC; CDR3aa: CATSDSRAGGAEQFF
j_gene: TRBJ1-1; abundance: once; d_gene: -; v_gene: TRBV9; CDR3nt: TGTGCCAGCAGTCAGACACTGAACACTGAAGCTTTCTTT; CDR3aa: CASSQTLNTEAFF
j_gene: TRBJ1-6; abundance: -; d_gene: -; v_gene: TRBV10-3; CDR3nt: TGTGCCATCAGTGAGTCCTCCCTCCATAATTCACCCCTCCACTTT; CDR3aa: CAISESSLHNSPLHF
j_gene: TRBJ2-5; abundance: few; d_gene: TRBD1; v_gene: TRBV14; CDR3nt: TGTGCCAGCAGCCAGGGGGGAGGACAGGGAAAACAAGAGACCCAGTACTTC; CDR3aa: CASSQGGGQGKQETQYF
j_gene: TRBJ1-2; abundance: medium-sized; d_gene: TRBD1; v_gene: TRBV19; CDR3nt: TGTGCCAGTAGTATAGTTGCGGGACAGGGGAACTATGGCTACACCTTC; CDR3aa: CASSIVAGQGNYGYTF
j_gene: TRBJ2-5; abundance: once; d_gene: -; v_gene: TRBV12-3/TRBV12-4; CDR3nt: TGTGCCAGCAGTTTCAGGGGGGGGGAGACCCAGTACTTC; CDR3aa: CASSFRGGETQYF
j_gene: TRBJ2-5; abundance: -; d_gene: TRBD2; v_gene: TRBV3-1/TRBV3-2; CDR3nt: TGTGCCAGCAGGTCGACGGGGGGGAACCAGTACTTC; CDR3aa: CASRSTGGNQYF
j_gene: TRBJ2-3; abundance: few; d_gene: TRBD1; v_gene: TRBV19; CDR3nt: TGTGCCAGTATGGGTGTGAGGACAGGGGGTGGTACGCAGTATTTT; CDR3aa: CASMGVRTGGGTQYF
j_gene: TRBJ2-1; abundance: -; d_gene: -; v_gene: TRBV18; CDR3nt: TGTGCCAGCTCACCACCGCCTCTCTACAATGAGCAGTTCTTC; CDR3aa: CASSPPPLYNEQFF
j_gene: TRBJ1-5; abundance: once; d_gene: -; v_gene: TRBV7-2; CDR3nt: TGTGCCAGCAGCGCCTACTTTCAAGATCAGCCCCAGCATTTT; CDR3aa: CASSAYFQDQPQHF
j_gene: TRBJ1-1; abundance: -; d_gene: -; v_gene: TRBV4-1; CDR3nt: TGCGCCAGCAGCCCCATGGGGGGGAACACTGAAGCTTTCTTT; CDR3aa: CASSPMGGNTEAFF
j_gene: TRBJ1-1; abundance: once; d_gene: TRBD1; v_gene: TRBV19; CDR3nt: TGTGCCAGTAGTATTACAGGGGCCAACACTGAAGCTTTCTTT; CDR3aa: CASSITGANTEAFF
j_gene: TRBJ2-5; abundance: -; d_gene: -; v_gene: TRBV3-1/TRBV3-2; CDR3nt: TGTGCCAGCAGCCAAGTAGCGGCCCAAGAGACCCAGTACTTC; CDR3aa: CASSQVAAQETQYF
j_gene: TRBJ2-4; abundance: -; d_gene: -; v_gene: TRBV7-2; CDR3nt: TGTGCCAGCAGCCCAGCGGTGACTTGGGCCAAAAACATTCAGTACTTC; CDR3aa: CASSPAVTWAKNIQYF
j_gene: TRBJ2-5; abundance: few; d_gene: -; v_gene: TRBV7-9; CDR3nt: TGTGCCAGCAGCTTAGGGGCTGGGAGGGAGACCCAGTACTTC; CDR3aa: CASSLGAGRETQYF
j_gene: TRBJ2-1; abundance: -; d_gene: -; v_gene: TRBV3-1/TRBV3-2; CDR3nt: TGTGCCAGCAGCCAAGAATGGGCCAATGAGCAGTTCTTC; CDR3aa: CASSQEWANEQFF
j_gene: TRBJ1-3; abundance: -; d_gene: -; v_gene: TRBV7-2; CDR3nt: TGTGCCAGCAGACAAAACACCGGAAACACCATATATTTT; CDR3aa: CASRQNTGNTIYF
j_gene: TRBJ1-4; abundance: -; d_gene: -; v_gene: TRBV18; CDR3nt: TGTGCCAGCTCACCTAGGACAAACGGGGGCGAAAAACTGTTTTTT; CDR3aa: CASSPRTNGGEKLFF
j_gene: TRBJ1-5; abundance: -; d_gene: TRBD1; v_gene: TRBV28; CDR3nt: TGTGCCAGCAGCCCCGGGGACAGCCTGATCCCCCAGCATTTT; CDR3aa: CASSPGDSLIPQHF
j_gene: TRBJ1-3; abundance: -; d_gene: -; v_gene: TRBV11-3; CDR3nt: TGTGCCAGCAGCTTTGGGGCTGGAAACACCATATATTTT; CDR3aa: CASSFGAGNTIYF
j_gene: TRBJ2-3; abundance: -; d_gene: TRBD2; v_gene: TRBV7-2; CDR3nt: TGTGCCAGCAGCTTATTAGGTAGCGGGACAGATACGCAGTATTTT; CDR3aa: CASSLLGSGTDTQYF
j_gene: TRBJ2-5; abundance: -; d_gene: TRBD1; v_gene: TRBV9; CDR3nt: TGTGCCAGCAGCGAGGGATCCGGGACAGGCCTCATAGTCGGTGGGGAGACCCAGTACTTC; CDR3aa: CASSEGSGTGLIVGGETQYF
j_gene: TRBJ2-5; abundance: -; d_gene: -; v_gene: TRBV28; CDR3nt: TGTGCCAGCAGCATGCGCGGACGGCCGTCAGAGACCCAGTACTTC; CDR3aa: CASSMRGRPSETQYF
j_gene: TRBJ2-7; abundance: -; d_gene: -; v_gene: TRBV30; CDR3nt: TGTGCCTGGCGGGGCAGTTTGTCCTACGAGCAGTACTTC; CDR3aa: CAWRGSLSYEQYF
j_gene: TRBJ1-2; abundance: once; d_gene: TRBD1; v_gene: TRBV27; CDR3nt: TGTGCCAGCAGTCCTGGGACAGCGACCTTCAACTATGGCTACACCTTC; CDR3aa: CASSPGTATFNYGYTF
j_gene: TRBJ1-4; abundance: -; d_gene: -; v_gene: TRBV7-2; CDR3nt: TGTGCCAGCAGCTCCGGACAGCCCTCCACTAATGAAAAACTGTTTTTT; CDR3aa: CASSSGQPSTNEKLFF
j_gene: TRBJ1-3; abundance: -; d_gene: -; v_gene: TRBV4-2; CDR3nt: TGTGCCAGCAGCCAGTCCGGGCGGGAAGGGTCTGGAAACACCATATATTTT; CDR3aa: CASSQSGREGSGNTIYF
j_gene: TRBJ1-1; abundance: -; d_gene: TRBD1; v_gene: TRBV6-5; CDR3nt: TGTGCCGGGGGGACAGACTTGAACACTGAAGCTTTCTTT; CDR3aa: CAGGTDLNTEAFF
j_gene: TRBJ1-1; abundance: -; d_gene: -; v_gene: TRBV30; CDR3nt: TGTGCCTGGAGTGATAACAGGGACACTGAAGCTTTCTTT; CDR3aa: CAWSDNRDTEAFF
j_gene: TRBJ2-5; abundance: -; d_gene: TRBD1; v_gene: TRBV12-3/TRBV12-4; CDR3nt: TGTGCCAGCAGGGGACAGGGTGGGGAGACCCAGTACTTC; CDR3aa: CASRGQGGETQYF
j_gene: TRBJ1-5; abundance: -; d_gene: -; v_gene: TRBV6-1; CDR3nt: TGTGCCAGCAGTGAACCGGTGTATCAGCCCCAGCATTTT; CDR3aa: CASSEPVYQPQHF
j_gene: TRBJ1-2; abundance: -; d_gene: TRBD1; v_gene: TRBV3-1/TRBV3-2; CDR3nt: TGTGCCAGCAGCCGGAGCCGACAGGGGAACTATGGCTACACCTTC; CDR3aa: CASSRSRQGNYGYTF
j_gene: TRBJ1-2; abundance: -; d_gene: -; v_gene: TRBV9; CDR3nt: TGTGCCAGCAGCGTAGAAGGATATGGCTACACCTTC; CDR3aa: CASSVEGYGYTF
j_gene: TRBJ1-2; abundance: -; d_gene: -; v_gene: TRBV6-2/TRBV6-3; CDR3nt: TGTGCCAGCAGTTATTCCAAGGACGGCATCGCTAACTATGGCTACACCTTC; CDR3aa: CASSYSKDGIANYGYTF
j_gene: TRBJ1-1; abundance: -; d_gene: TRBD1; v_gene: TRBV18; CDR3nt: TGTGCCAGCTCACACGGACAGGGGCTGAACACTGAAGCTTTCTTT; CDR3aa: CASSHGQGLNTEAFF
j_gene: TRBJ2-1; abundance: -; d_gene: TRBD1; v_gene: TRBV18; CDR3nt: TGTGCCAGCTCACCACAGGGGGCTGAGCAGTTCTTC; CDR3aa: CASSPQGAEQFF
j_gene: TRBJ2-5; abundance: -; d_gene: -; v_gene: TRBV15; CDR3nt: TGTGCCACCAGCAGAGACAGGGGTCAAGAGACCCAGTACTTC; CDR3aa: CATSRDRGQETQYF
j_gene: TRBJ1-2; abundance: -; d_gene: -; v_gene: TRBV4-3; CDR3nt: TGCGCCAGCAGCCAAGACAGGGCTAACTATGGCTACACCTTC; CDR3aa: CASSQDRANYGYTF
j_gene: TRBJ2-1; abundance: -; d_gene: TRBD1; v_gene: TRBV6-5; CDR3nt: TGTGCCAGCAGGCGACAGGGATCGTCCTACAATGAGCAGTTCTTC; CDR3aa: CASRRQGSSYNEQFF
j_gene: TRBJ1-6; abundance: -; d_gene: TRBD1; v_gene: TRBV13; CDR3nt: TGTGCCAGCAGCCCGAAAAAGGACAGGTCTCCCTATAATTCACCCCTCCACTTT; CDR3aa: CASSPKKDRSPYNSPLHF
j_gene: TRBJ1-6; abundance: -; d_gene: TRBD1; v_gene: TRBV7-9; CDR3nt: TGTGCCAGCAGCTATACCGGGCGGGACAGGTGTCTTATAGGATCACCCCTCCACTTT; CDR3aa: CASSYTGRDRCLIGSPLHF
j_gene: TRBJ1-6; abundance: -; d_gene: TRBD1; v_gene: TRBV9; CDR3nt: TGTGCCAGCAGCGCGGACAGGAGTAATTCACCCCTCCACTTT; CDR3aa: CASSADRSNSPLHF
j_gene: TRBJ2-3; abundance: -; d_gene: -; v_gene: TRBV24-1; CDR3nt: TGTGCCACCAGTGATTTTAAATCAGATACGCAGTATTTT; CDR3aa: CATSDFKSDTQYF
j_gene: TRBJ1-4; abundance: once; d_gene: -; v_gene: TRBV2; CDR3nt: TGTGCCAGCACCGAAGGGCGGGGCTGGAATGAAAAACTGTTTTTT; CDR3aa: CASTEGRGWNEKLFF
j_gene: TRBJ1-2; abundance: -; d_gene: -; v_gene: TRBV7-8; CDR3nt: TGTGCCAGCGGTAGGGGGTTTACTAACTATGGCTACACCTTC; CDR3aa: CASGRGFTNYGYTF
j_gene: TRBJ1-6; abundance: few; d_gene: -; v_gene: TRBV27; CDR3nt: TGTGCCAGCAGTTTAGGGCAGGGGACAAATCCCCTCCACTTT; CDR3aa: CASSLGQGTNPLHF